This T cell receptor beta chain emerged from a study of blood T cells in healthy people across ages. General observations from the study: Roughly linear declines in TCR beta diversity per million T cells occurred with age. Higher diversity and more naive CD4+ cells were features of long-lived donors, compared to aged donors.

Worth noting for this clonotype: Antigen unknown.

Per the germline V gene, CDR1 is SGHRS and CDR2 is YFSETQ. The CDR3 consists of 14 residues. The ends were cut back, 3 bases at V and 0 bases at J, with 10 bases in the middle. The second PCR ran about 6 to 12 cycles with a sample-barcoded 5' primer and J-beta primers. MiXCR was run by TCRdb on the 5' RACE reads, yielding one entry per CDR3 protein. The top ten clones hold less than 3.5% of a sample with about 780,000 distinct CDR3 sequences, roughly 24% of them seen once. These same data were also listed under a study on T cells of mothers and their children. From that paper: In both related and unrelated pairs, TCR recombination output is shaped similarly by thymic selection.

The TCR was taken from a boy aged 10-17 years in good health. The source material was blood. The genes are TRBV5-1 and TRBJ2-7, with D tentatively TRBD1 (5 bases). CDR3 sequence (DNA): TGCGCCAGCAGCTCTGACAGTCCCTCCTACGAGCAGTACTTC. It specifies CASSSDSPSYEQYF.